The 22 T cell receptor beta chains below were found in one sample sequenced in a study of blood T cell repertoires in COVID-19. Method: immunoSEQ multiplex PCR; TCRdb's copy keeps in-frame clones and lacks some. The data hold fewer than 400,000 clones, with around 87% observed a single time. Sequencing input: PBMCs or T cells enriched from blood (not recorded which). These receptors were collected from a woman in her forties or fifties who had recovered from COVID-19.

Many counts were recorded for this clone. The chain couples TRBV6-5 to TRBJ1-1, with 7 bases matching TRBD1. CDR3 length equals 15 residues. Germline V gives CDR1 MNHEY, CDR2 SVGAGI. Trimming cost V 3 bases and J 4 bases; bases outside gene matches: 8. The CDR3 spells CASSYGVGDSTEAFF. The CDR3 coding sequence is TGTGCCAGCAGTTATGGAGTAGGGGACAGCACTGAAGCTTTCTTT.

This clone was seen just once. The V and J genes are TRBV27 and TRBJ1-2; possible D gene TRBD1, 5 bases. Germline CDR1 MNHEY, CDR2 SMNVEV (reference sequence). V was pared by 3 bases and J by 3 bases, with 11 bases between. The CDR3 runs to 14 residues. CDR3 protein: CASSLGGGDYGYTF. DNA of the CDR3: TGTGCCAGCAGTTTGGGGGGAGGCGACTATGGCTACACCTTC.

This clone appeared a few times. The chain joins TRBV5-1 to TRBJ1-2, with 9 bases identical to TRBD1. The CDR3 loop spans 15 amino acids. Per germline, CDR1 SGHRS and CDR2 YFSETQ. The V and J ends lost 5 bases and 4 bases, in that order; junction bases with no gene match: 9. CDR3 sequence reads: CASRRETGGLYGYTF. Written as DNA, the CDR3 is TGCGCCAGCAGACGTGAGACAGGGGGACTCTATGGCTACACCTTC.

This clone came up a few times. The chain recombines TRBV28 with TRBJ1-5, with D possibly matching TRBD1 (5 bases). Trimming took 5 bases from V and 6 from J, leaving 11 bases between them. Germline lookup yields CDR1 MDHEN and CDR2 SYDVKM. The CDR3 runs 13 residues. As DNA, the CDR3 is TGTGCCAGCAGTCTAGGGGATCCTCAGCCCCAGCATTTT. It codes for CASSLGDPQPQHF.

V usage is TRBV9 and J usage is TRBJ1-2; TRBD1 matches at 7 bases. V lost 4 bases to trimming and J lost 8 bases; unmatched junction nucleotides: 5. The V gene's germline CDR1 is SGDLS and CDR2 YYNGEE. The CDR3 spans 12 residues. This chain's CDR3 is CASSTHRGGYTF. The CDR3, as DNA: TGTGCCAGCAGCACACACAGGGGAGGCTACACCTTC.

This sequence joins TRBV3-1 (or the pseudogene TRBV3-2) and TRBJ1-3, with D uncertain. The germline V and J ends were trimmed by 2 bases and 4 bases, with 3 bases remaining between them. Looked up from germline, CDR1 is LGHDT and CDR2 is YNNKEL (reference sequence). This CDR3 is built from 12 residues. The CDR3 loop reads CASSQSGNTIYF. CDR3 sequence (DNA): TGTGCCAGCAGCCAATCGGGAAACACCATATATTTT.

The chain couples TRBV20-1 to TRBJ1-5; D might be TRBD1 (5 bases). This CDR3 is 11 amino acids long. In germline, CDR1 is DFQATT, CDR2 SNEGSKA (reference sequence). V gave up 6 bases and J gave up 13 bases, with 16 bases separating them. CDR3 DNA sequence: TGCAGTGCGATCTACGGACAAGGGCAGCATTTT. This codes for CSAIYGQGQHF.

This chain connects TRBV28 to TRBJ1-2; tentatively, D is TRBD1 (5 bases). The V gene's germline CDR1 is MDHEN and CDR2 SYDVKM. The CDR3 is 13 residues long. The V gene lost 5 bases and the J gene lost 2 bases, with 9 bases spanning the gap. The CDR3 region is CASSGGGNYGYTF. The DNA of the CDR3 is TGTGCCAGCAGTGGTGGGGGGAACTATGGCTACACCTTC.

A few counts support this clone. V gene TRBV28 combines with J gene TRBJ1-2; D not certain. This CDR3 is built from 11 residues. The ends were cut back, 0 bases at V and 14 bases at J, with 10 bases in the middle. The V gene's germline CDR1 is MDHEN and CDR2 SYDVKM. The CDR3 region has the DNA TGTGCCAGCAGTTTATGGGGCCAAGATACCTTC. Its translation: CASSLWGQDTF.

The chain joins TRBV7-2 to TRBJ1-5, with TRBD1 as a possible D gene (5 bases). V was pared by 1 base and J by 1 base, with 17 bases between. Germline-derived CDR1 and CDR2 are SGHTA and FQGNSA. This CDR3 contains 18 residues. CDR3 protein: CASSLVSRVALSNQPQHF. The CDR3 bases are TGTGCCAGCAGCTTAGTGTCCAGGGTAGCACTAAGCAATCAGCCCCAGCATTTT. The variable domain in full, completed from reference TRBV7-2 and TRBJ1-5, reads GAGVSQSPSNKVTEKGKDVELRCDPISGHTALYWYRQSLGQGLEFLIYFQGNSAPDKSGLPSDRFSAERTGGSVSTLTIQRTQQEDSAVYLCASSLVSRVALSNQPQHFGDGTRLSIL.

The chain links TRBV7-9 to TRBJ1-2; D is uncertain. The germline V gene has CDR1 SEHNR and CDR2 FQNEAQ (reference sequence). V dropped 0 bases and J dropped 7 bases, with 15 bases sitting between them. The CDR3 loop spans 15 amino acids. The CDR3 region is CASSLADWWTSGYTF. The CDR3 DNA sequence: TGTGCCAGCAGCTTAGCGGACTGGTGGACCTCTGGCTACACCTTC.

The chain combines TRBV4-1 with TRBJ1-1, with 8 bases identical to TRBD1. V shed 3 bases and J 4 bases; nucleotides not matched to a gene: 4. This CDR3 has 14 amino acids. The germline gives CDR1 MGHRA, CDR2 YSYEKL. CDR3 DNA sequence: TGCGCCAGCAGCCAGAGGACAGGGACCACTGAAGCTTTCTTT. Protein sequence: CASSQRTGTTEAFF.

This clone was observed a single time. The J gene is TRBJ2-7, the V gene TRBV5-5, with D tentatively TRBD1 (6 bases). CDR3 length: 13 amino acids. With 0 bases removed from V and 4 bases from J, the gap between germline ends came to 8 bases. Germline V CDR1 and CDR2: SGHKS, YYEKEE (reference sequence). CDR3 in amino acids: CASSLGGGYEQYF. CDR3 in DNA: TGTGCCAGCAGCTTGGGAGGGGGTTACGAGCAGTACTTC.

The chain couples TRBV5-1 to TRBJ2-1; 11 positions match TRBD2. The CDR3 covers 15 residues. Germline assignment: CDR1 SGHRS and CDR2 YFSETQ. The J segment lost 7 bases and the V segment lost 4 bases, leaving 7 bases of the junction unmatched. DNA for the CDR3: TGCGCCAGCAGCACTACTAGCGGGAGTAGGAATGAGCAGTTCTTC. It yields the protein CASSTTSGSRNEQFF.

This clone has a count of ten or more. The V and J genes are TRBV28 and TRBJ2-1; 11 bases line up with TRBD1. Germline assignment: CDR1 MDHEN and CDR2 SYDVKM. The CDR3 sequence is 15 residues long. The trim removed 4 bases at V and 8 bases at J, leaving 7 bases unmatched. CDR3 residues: CASSSGQGEVDEQFF. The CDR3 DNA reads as TGTGCCAGCAGTTCGGGACAGGGGGAAGTGGATGAGCAGTTCTTC.

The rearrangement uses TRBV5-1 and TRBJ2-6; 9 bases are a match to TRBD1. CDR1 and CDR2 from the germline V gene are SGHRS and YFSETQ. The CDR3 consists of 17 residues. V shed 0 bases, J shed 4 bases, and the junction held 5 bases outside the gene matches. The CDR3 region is CASSLVRDRVGANVLTF. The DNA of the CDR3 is TGCGCCAGCAGCTTGGTTCGGGACAGGGTCGGGGCCAACGTCCTGACTTTC.

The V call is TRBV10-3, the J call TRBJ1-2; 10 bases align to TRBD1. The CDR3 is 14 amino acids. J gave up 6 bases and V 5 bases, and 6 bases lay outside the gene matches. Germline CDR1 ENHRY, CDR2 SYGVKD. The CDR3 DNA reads TGTGCCATCAGTACGGACAGGGGGGTGCATGGCTACACCTTC. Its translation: CAISTDRGVHGYTF.

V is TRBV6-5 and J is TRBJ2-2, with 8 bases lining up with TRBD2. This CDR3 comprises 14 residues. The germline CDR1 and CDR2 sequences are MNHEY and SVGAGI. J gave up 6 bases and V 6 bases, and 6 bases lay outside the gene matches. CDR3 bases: TGTGCCAGCAGATCAGCGGGGGTGGCCGGGGAGCTGTTTTTT. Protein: CASRSAGVAGELFF.

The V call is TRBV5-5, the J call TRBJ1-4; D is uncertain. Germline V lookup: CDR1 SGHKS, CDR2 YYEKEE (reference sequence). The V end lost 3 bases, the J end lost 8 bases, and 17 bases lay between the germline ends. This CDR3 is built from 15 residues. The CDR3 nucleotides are TGTGCCAGCAGCTCCCTGGGAGGGCTAGGGGAAAAACTGTTTTTT. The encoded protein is CASSSLGGLGEKLFF.

CDR3 sequence (DNA): TGTGCCAGCAGTGAATTAGCCACTAATGAAAAACTGTTTTTT. This encodes CASSELATNEKLFF. V is TRBV25-1 and J is TRBJ1-4; the D is unclear. This CDR3 contains 14 residues. Germline V gives CDR1 MGHDK, CDR2 SYGVNS. Trimming left V 1 base short and J 2 bases short, with 5 bases between.

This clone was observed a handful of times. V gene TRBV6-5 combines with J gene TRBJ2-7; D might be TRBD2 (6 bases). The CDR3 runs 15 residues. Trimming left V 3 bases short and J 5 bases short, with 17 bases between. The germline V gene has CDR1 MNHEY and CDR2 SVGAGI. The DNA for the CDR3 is TGTGCCAGCAGTTATTCAATCTTGGCGGGGAACGAGCAGTACTTC. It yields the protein CASSYSILAGNEQYF.

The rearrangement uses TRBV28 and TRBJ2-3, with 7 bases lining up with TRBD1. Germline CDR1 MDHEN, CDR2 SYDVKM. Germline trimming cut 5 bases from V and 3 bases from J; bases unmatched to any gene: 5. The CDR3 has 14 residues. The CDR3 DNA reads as TGTGCCAGCAGTCAACCGACAGGGACAGATACGCAGTATTTT. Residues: CASSQPTGTDTQYF.